The sequence of this TCR beta chain was determined in a study of cytomegalovirus exposure and HLA in healthy donors. Findings of the study overall: TCR beta V segments were, for the most part, productive about 87% or about 30% of the time in an earlier analysis. Fewer N-insertions than the approximately 610-donor mean were reportedly shown by an Asian-associated ancestry cluster in a later analysis. With high specificity and sensitivity, the classifier reportedly diagnosed cytomegalovirus status. In a later analysis, HLA-associated beta chains showed higher expansion and lower generation probabilities than comparable chains.

V trimming: 6 bases; J trimming: 5 bases; junction bases outside the gene matches: 7. The V gene's germline CDR1 is SGHVS and CDR2 FNYEAQ. CDR3 length: 13 amino acids. In the case of this clone: Its antigen is currently unknown.

A multiplex PCR was run with 60 Vbeta primers and 13 Jbeta primers. Repertoires were generated with immunoSEQ multiplex PCR, while TCRdb's copy carries only in-frame clones and drops some. The data show around 150,000 clones, about 72% seen once. This sequence originates from a man in his 60s in good health and CMV-seronegative. V usage is TRBV7-6 and J usage is TRBJ2-7; 7 bases fit TRBD1. Source material: PBMCs. CDR3: CASSVDRVHEQYF. DNA of the CDR3: TGTGCCAGCAGTGTCGACAGGGTCCACGAGCAGTACTTC.